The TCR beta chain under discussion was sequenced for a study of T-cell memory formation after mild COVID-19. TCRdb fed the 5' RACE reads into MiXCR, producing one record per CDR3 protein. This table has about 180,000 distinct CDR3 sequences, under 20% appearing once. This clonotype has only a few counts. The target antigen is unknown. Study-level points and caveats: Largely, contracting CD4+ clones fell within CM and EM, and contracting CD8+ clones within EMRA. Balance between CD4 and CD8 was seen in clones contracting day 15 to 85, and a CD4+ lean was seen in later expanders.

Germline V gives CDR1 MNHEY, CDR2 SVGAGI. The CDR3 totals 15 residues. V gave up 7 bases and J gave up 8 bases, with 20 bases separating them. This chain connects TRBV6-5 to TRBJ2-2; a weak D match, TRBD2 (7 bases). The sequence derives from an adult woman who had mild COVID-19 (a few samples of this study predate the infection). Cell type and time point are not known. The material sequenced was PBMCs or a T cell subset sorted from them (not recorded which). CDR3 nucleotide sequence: TGTGCCAGCACCCGAGGGGGGGCCATTACTGGGGAGCTGTTTTTT. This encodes CASTRGGAITGELFF.